The clone carrying this T cell receptor beta chain was picked up one time. The entry originates in a study of blood T cells in healthy people across ages. A second about 7 to 12 cycle PCR used barcoded and J-beta primers. TCRdb fed the 5' RACE reads into MiXCR, producing one record per CDR3 protein. Of 1.5 million to 2 million distinct CDR3 sequences listed, about two fifths are singletons. Trimming cost V 4 bases and J 10 bases; bases outside gene matches: 9. The CDR3 contains 14 residues. Germline V gives CDR1 KGHSH, CDR2 LQKENI. This sequence originates from a human donor in good health. The sequenced sample was blood. The chain carries TRBV18 and TRBJ2-1; TRBD1 matches 8 bases. In DNA, the CDR3 is TGTGCCAGCTCACTCTCCGGGACAGGCTACGAGCAGTTCTTC. Its protein product is CASSLSGTGYEQFF.